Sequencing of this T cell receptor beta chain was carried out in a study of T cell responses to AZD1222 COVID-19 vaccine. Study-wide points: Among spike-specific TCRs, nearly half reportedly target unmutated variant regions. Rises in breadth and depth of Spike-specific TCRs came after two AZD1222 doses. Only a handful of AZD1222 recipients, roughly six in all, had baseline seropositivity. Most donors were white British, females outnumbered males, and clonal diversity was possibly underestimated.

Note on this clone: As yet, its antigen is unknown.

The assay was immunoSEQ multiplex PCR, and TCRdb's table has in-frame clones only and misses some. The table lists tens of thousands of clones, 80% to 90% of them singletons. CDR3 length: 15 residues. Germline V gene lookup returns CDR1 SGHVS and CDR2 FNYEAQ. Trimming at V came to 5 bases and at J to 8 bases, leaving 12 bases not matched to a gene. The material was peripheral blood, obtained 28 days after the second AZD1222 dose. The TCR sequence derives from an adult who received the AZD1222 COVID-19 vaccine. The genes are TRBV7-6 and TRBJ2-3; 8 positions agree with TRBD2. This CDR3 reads CASSLAMAGGGTQYF. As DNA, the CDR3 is TGTGCCAGCAGCCTCGCGATGGCGGGAGGCGGTACGCAGTATTTT.